Shown below are 2 T cell receptor beta chains from a single sample sequenced in a study of identical twins. MiXCR, run by TCRdb on the 5' RACE reads, gives a single entry per CDR3 protein. Among around 690,000 distinct CDR3 sequences listed, 21% were seen once. The same sample was also used in a study of T cells expressing NK-cell markers.

The sequenced sample was PBMCs. Receptor source: a woman under 30 in good health.

The chain employs TRBV10-3 and TRBJ2-5, with TRBD1 matching 10 bases. V shed 4 bases, J shed 7 bases, and the junction held 21 bases outside the gene matches. The CDR3 length is 19 residues. The germline V gene has CDR1 ENHRY and CDR2 SYGVKD. The CDR3 reads CAISASKASGTGEWGTQYF. In DNA form, the CDR3 reads TGTGCCATCAGTGCCTCCAAGGCCTCCGGGACAGGGGAATGGGGGACCCAGTACTTC.

This sequence joins TRBV29-1 and TRBJ1-1; D gene unclear. Per the germline V gene, CDR1 is SQVTM and CDR2 is ANQGSEA. The V end lost 7 bases, the J end lost 2 bases, and 14 bases lay between the germline ends. The CDR3 contains 13 residues. CDR3: CSAGPPLNTEAFF. CDR3 DNA: TGCAGCGCTGGGCCACCTTTAAACACTGAAGCTTTCTTT.